This TCR beta chain is drawn from a study of graft-versus-host responses after intestinal transplantation. This clone was seen a single time. Its antigen remains unknown. Sequenced by immunoSEQ multiplex PCR; TCRdb stores in-frame clones only, minus some. The sample carries about 86,000 clones, about 88% recorded once. This clonotype was obtained from a human donor who was the organ donor for an intestinal transplant. Sequencing used unstimulated CD4+ T cells sorted from spleen or lymph node cells, obtained before transplant.

CDR3 protein: CASSLEAGVLAFF. CDR3 coding DNA: TGTGCCAGCAGCTTAGAGGCAGGGGTGCTAGCTTTCTTT. The V gene is TRBV11-2, the J gene TRBJ1-1; possible D gene TRBD1, 6 bases. The CDR3 consists of 13 residues. The germline V and J ends were trimmed by 0 bases and 10 bases, with 12 bases remaining between them. Germline CDR1 and CDR2: SGHAT and FQNNGV. The full variable domain, its missing parts supplied by reference TRBV11-2 and TRBJ1-1, is EAGVAQSPRYKIIEKRQSVAFWCNPISGHATLYWYQQILGQGPKLLIQFQNNGVVDDSQLPKDRFSAERLKGVDSTLKIQPAKLEDSAVYLCASSLEAGVLAFFGQGTRLTVV.